This is a list of T cell receptor beta chains from one sample in a study of PD-L1 blockade in urothelial cancer. Sequencing was performed with immunoSEQ multiplex PCR; in TCRdb, only in-frame clones are kept and a portion is missing. The sample holds about 100,000 clones, approximately 91% seen once. This specimen consisted of PBMCs, obtained around atezolizumab (anti-PD-L1) treatment. These receptors all come from a woman older than 75 with urothelial cancer. Each CDR3 is given with its conserved first and last residue. The D gene is left open where the match is weak. Some rows have no size entry. The others give once, few or many, or a class for an expanded clone.

j_call v_call d_call clone_size cdr3_aa cdr3_nt
TRBJ2-7 TRBV4-1 . . CASSRDSLSYEQYF TGCGCCAGCAGCCGGGACTCTCTCTCCTACGAGCAGTACTTC
TRBJ2-7 TRBV5-4 . . CASSLSYLGQLKSYEQYF TGTGCCAGCAGCTTGTCCTATTTAGGACAGCTAAAGAGTTACGAGCAGTACTTC
TRBJ2-2 TRBV19 TRBD1 . CASSSGGTGRTGELFF TGTGCCAGTAGCAGCGGTGGGACAGGACGCACCGGGGAGCTGTTTTTT
TRBJ1-1 TRBV6-5 . . CASSYSNRVTEAFF TGTGCCAGCAGTTACTCGAACAGGGTAACTGAAGCTTTCTTT
TRBJ2-1 TRBV13 . . CASSFGQQSYNEQFF TGTGCCAGCAGCTTCGGACAGCAATCCTACAATGAGCAGTTCTTC
TRBJ1-2 TRBV28 . . CASGGVYGYTF TGTGCCAGCGGGGGGGTCTATGGCTACACCTTC
TRBJ2-3 TRBV6-4 . few CASSGQHTDTQYF TGTGCCAGCTCGGGACAACACACAGATACGCAGTATTTT
TRBJ1-1 TRBV5-4 . . CASSLEESYEAFF TGTGCCAGCAGCTTGGAAGAGAGTTATGAAGCTTTCTTT
TRBJ1-2 TRBV7-2 TRBD1 . CASSVTRGQGYGYTF TGTGCCAGCAGCGTAACGAGGGGGCAGGGCTATGGCTACACCTTC
TRBJ2-3 TRBV2 TRBD2 . CASSEVWASGGDTQYF TGTGCCAGCAGTGAAGTTTGGGCTAGCGGGGGAGATACGCAGTATTTT
TRBJ2-4 TRBV18 . . CASSPLGQGAAKNIQYF TGTGCCAGCTCACCACTAGGGCAGGGTGCAGCCAAAAACATTCAGTACTTC
TRBJ2-3 TRBV5-1 TRBD2 . CASSTTGLARSTDTQYF TGCGCCAGCAGCACGACGGGACTAGCGCGTAGCACAGATACGCAGTATTTT
TRBJ1-2 TRBV11-2 . . CASSPGGGGGYTF TGTGCCAGCAGCCCGGGAGGGGGGGGTGGCTACACCTTC
TRBJ1-5 TRBV15 . . CATSRGTHREGSQPQHF TGTGCCACCAGCAGAGGCACCCACAGGGAGGGGAGTCAGCCCCAGCATTTT
TRBJ1-4 TRBV27 TRBD1 . CASSSSTGGRNEKLFF TGTGCCAGCAGTTCATCGACAGGGGGTCGGAATGAAAAACTGTTTTTT
TRBJ1-5 TRBV27 . . CASSLLSVSNQPQHF TGTGCCAGCAGTTTATTGTCGGTTAGCAATCAGCCCCAGCATTTT